Listed below are T cell receptor beta chains from one sample, sequenced in a study of regulatory T cells in long-lasting Graves disease. TCRdb reanalysed the multiplex PCR reads using MiXCR and keeps one entry per CDR3 protein. This table holds under 300,000 distinct CDR3 sequences, 20% to 25% found once. The specimen comprised peripheral blood mononuclear cells (PBMCs), sampled at new diagnosis, from a patient treated with antithyroid drugs. These receptors were taken from a female donor with Graves disease. Each CDR3 is given with its conserved first and last residue. Each record gives: D gene, J gene, V gene, clone size, CDR3 protein, CDR3 DNA. A D gene is named only where the DNA matches it firmly. Some rows mark clone size as missing; the rest say once, few, many or name a class of expanded clone.

D gene: -; J gene: TRBJ2-2; V gene: TRBV7-9; clone size: many; CDR3 protein: CASNVHPTGELFF; CDR3 DNA: TGTGCCAGCAATGTGCATCCCACCGGGGAGCTGTTTTTT
D gene: -; J gene: TRBJ1-1; V gene: TRBV29-1; clone size: many; CDR3 protein: CSADGRQNTEAFF; CDR3 DNA: TGCAGCGCAGACGGACGCCAGAACACTGAAGCTTTCTTT
D gene: -; J gene: TRBJ1-1; V gene: TRBV27; clone size: many; CDR3 protein: CASSEKPGRNTEAFF; CDR3 DNA: TGTGCCAGCAGCGAAAAGCCAGGGAGGAACACTGAAGCTTTCTTT
D gene: -; J gene: TRBJ2-2; V gene: TRBV12-3/TRBV12-4; clone size: -; CDR3 protein: CASRGADTGELFF; CDR3 DNA: TGTGCCAGCAGAGGGGCGGACACCGGGGAGCTGTTTTTT
D gene: -; J gene: TRBJ1-3; V gene: TRBV5-4; clone size: few; CDR3 protein: CASSRDTGGVSGNTIYF; CDR3 DNA: TGTGCCAGCAGCAGGGACACCGGAGGGGTCTCTGGAAACACCATATATTTT
D gene: -; J gene: TRBJ2-5; V gene: TRBV11-2; clone size: many; CDR3 protein: CASSLDPSDWETQYF; CDR3 DNA: TGTGCCAGCAGCTTAGACCCTAGCGATTGGGAGACCCAGTACTTC
D gene: -; J gene: TRBJ2-1; V gene: TRBV27; clone size: few; CDR3 protein: CASSRERGGHHEQFF; CDR3 DNA: TGTGCCAGCAGTCGAGAAAGGGGTGGTCACCATGAGCAGTTCTTC
D gene: -; J gene: TRBJ2-1; V gene: TRBV12-3/TRBV12-4; clone size: many; CDR3 protein: CASRTTGSNEQFF; CDR3 DNA: TGTGCCAGCAGGACAACAGGGTCCAATGAGCAGTTCTTC
D gene: TRBD1; J gene: TRBJ2-7; V gene: TRBV11-2; clone size: many; CDR3 protein: CASSLGYDRVSPYEQYF; CDR3 DNA: TGTGCCAGCAGCTTAGGCTATGACAGGGTAAGCCCCTACGAGCAGTACTTC
D gene: -; J gene: TRBJ1-2; V gene: TRBV7-2; clone size: many; CDR3 protein: CASSRSMAEGENGYTF; CDR3 DNA: TGTGCCAGCAGCCGTTCCATGGCGGAGGGGGAGAATGGCTACACCTTC
D gene: TRBD2; J gene: TRBJ2-1; V gene: TRBV2; clone size: many; CDR3 protein: CASSPLAGLYNEQFF; CDR3 DNA: TGTGCCAGCAGTCCCCTAGCGGGGCTCTACAATGAGCAGTTCTTC
D gene: -; J gene: TRBJ2-1; V gene: TRBV28; clone size: many; CDR3 protein: CASSFSPGNEQFF; CDR3 DNA: TGTGCCAGCAGTTTCTCCCCAGGCAATGAGCAGTTCTTC
D gene: -; J gene: TRBJ1-5; V gene: TRBV6-1; clone size: many; CDR3 protein: CASSELGLSNQPQHF; CDR3 DNA: TGTGCCAGCAGTGAACTCGGGCTGAGCAATCAGCCCCAGCATTTT
D gene: -; J gene: TRBJ1-1; V gene: TRBV7-2; clone size: many; CDR3 protein: CASSSRRGTEAFF; CDR3 DNA: TGTGCCAGCAGCTCAAGGAGGGGCACTGAAGCTTTCTTT
D gene: -; J gene: TRBJ2-2; V gene: TRBV7-3; clone size: -; CDR3 protein: CASSLYGSAGELFF; CDR3 DNA: TGTGCCAGCAGCTTATACGGGAGTGCCGGGGAGCTGTTTTTT
D gene: -; J gene: TRBJ1-3; V gene: TRBV11-3; clone size: many; CDR3 protein: CASSYDNSGNTIYF; CDR3 DNA: TGTGCCAGCAGCTATGACAACTCTGGAAACACCATATATTTT
D gene: -; J gene: TRBJ1-6; V gene: TRBV2; clone size: few; CDR3 protein: CASRRDGYNSPLHF; CDR3 DNA: TGTGCCAGCAGGAGGGACGGCTATAATTCACCCCTCCACTTT
D gene: -; J gene: TRBJ2-5; V gene: TRBV20-1; clone size: many; CDR3 protein: CSARRDSRPLETQYF; CDR3 DNA: TGCAGTGCTAGAAGGGACTCCCGTCCCCTGGAGACCCAGTACTTC
D gene: TRBD2; J gene: TRBJ2-1; V gene: TRBV7-6; clone size: many; CDR3 protein: CASSAIGGSPANEQFF; CDR3 DNA: TGTGCCAGCAGCGCAATAGGCGGGAGTCCGGCCAATGAGCAGTTCTTC
D gene: -; J gene: TRBJ2-2; V gene: TRBV29-1; clone size: many; CDR3 protein: CSVVNEVNTGELFF; CDR3 DNA: TGCAGCGTTGTAAACGAGGTTAACACCGGGGAGCTGTTTTTT
D gene: -; J gene: TRBJ1-2; V gene: TRBV7-8; clone size: -; CDR3 protein: CASSLIDYGYTF; CDR3 DNA: TGTGCCAGCAGCTTAATAGACTATGGCTACACCTTC
D gene: TRBD2; J gene: TRBJ2-1; V gene: TRBV20-1; clone size: many; CDR3 protein: CSADGLAGGNEQFF; CDR3 DNA: TGCAGTGCTGACGGACTAGCGGGAGGGAATGAGCAGTTCTTC
D gene: -; J gene: TRBJ1-4; V gene: TRBV20-1; clone size: many; CDR3 protein: CSASNGESEKLFF; CDR3 DNA: TGCAGTGCTAGTAACGGCGAGAGTGAAAAACTGTTTTTT
D gene: -; J gene: TRBJ1-4; V gene: TRBV20-1; clone size: many; CDR3 protein: CSAQVNEKLFF; CDR3 DNA: TGCAGTGCTCAGGTTAATGAAAAACTGTTTTTT
D gene: TRBD1; J gene: TRBJ1-2; V gene: TRBV20-1; clone size: many; CDR3 protein: CSAGQGLANYGYTF; CDR3 DNA: TGCAGTGCTGGACAGGGGTTAGCTAACTATGGCTACACCTTC
D gene: TRBD1; J gene: TRBJ1-2; V gene: TRBV7-9; clone size: -; CDR3 protein: CAGSLEGQGASGYTF; CDR3 DNA: TGTGCCGGCAGCTTAGAGGGACAGGGGGCAAGTGGCTACACCTTC
D gene: -; J gene: TRBJ2-2; V gene: TRBV30; clone size: -; CDR3 protein: CAWSPVGAKNTGELFF; CDR3 DNA: TGTGCCTGGAGTCCGGTCGGAGCCAAGAACACCGGGGAGCTGTTTTTT
D gene: TRBD1; J gene: TRBJ1-2; V gene: TRBV19; clone size: few; CDR3 protein: CASTVKGDRASGYTF; CDR3 DNA: TGTGCCAGTACCGTAAAAGGGGACAGGGCGTCTGGCTACACCTTC
D gene: -; J gene: TRBJ2-2; V gene: TRBV6-2/TRBV6-3; clone size: few; CDR3 protein: CASRMVAGELFF; CDR3 DNA: TGTGCCAGCAGGATGGTCGCCGGGGAGCTGTTTTTT
D gene: -; J gene: TRBJ1-5; V gene: TRBV6-9; clone size: many; CDR3 protein: CASSYTFAGLGQPQHF; CDR3 DNA: TGTGCCAGCAGTTATACATTTGCAGGCCTTGGGCAGCCCCAGCATTTT
D gene: TRBD1; J gene: TRBJ1-4; V gene: TRBV12-3/TRBV12-4; clone size: many; CDR3 protein: CASSSRRTGLEEKLFF; CDR3 DNA: TGTGCCAGCAGTTCGCGCCGGACAGGGTTGGAGGAAAAACTGTTTTTT
D gene: TRBD2; J gene: TRBJ2-1; V gene: TRBV25-1; clone size: few; CDR3 protein: CASSEWEGAGSYNEQFF; CDR3 DNA: TGTGCCAGCAGTGAATGGGAGGGAGCGGGAAGCTACAATGAGCAGTTCTTC
D gene: -; J gene: TRBJ1-5; V gene: TRBV7-8; clone size: many; CDR3 protein: CASSPWRGDQPQHF; CDR3 DNA: TGTGCCAGCAGCCCCTGGAGGGGAGATCAGCCCCAGCATTTT
D gene: TRBD2; J gene: TRBJ2-5; V gene: TRBV9; clone size: many; CDR3 protein: CASSVGASGRQETQYF; CDR3 DNA: TGTGCCAGCAGCGTAGGGGCTAGCGGGCGTCAAGAGACCCAGTACTTC
D gene: -; J gene: TRBJ2-7; V gene: TRBV27; clone size: many; CDR3 protein: CASSFAIGSSYEQYF; CDR3 DNA: TGTGCCAGCAGCTTCGCTATCGGGAGCTCCTACGAGCAGTACTTC
D gene: -; J gene: TRBJ2-3; V gene: TRBV10-3; clone size: many; CDR3 protein: CAISPDIGFVHTDTQYF; CDR3 DNA: TGTGCCATCAGCCCGGACATTGGTTTCGTCCACACAGATACGCAGTATTTT
D gene: TRBD2; J gene: TRBJ2-7; V gene: TRBV2; clone size: -; CDR3 protein: CASSSDGTSHEQYF; CDR3 DNA: TGTGCCAGCAGCTCTGACGGGACTAGCCACGAGCAGTACTTC
D gene: -; J gene: TRBJ2-1; V gene: TRBV7-2; clone size: -; CDR3 protein: CASSFSLAKEQFF; CDR3 DNA: TGTGCCAGCAGCTTTTCCCTCGCGAAGGAGCAGTTCTTC
D gene: -; J gene: TRBJ1-1; V gene: TRBV7-9; clone size: -; CDR3 protein: CASSPRDIAYPFF; CDR3 DNA: TGTGCCAGCAGCCCCCGGGACATCGCATACCCTTTCTTT
D gene: -; J gene: TRBJ2-2; V gene: TRBV20-1; clone size: many; CDR3 protein: CSARGPLATTGELFF; CDR3 DNA: TGCAGTGCTAGGGGGCCCCTAGCCACCACCGGGGAGCTGTTTTTT
D gene: TRBD1; J gene: TRBJ1-4; V gene: TRBV5-5; clone size: many; CDR3 protein: CASSAGTATNEKLFF; CDR3 DNA: TGTGCCAGCAGCGCCGGGACAGCTACAAATGAAAAACTGTTTTTT
D gene: TRBD1; J gene: TRBJ2-1; V gene: TRBV9; clone size: few; CDR3 protein: CASSVGWTGVTHNEQFF; CDR3 DNA: TGTGCCAGCAGCGTAGGGTGGACAGGGGTGACACACAATGAGCAGTTCTTC
D gene: TRBD2; J gene: TRBJ2-2; V gene: TRBV20-1; clone size: many; CDR3 protein: CSAKKAGGGTGELFF; CDR3 DNA: TGCAGTGCTAAAAAAGCGGGAGGGGGCACCGGGGAGCTGTTTTTT
D gene: TRBD1; J gene: TRBJ2-5; V gene: TRBV3-1; clone size: -; CDR3 protein: CASSQEILAGGRETQYF; CDR3 DNA: TGTGCCAGCAGCCAAGAAATCTTGGCAGGGGGCCGAGAGACCCAGTACTTC
D gene: -; J gene: TRBJ1-1; V gene: TRBV27; clone size: many; CDR3 protein: CASKGGTEAFF; CDR3 DNA: TGTGCCAGCAAAGGGGGGACTGAAGCTTTCTTT
D gene: -; J gene: TRBJ2-7; V gene: TRBV13; clone size: many; CDR3 protein: CASSVRTADEQYF; CDR3 DNA: TGTGCCAGCAGCGTCCGGACAGCTGACGAGCAGTACTTC